This entry describes one T cell receptor (beta chain). Enrollees, roughly 18 to 89 years old, lived in 24 US areas. Participants were placed into cohorts based on the clinical history they reported. The record originates from a study of blood T cell repertoires in COVID-19. V trimming: 2 bases; J trimming: 5 bases; junction bases outside the gene matches: 8. From germline, CDR1 is KGHDR and CDR2 SFDVKD. This CDR3 has 17 residues. Original handling: Reference gene primer amplification in the assay estimated nucleated cell counts. Produced via immunoSEQ multiplex PCR; TCRdb's table is partial and in-frame only. The DNA was the basis for D and trimming; V, J and clone size are from that table. The sample has tens of thousands of clones, roughly 90% seen once.

V usage is TRBV24-1 and J usage is TRBJ2-1; TRBD1 matches at 10 bases. The receptor was derived from a woman aged 50 to 60 with acute COVID-19. Input material: PBMCs or T cells enriched from blood (not recorded which). The CDR3 protein is CATSDSPGTGANNEQFF. In DNA, the CDR3 is TGTGCCACCAGTGATTCCCCAGGGACAGGGGCTAACAATGAGCAGTTCTTC.